Below are 23 T cell receptor beta chains sequenced from a single sample in a study of PD-1 blockade in classical Hodgkin lymphoma. TCRdb's table, derived via immunoSEQ multiplex PCR, lists solely in-frame clones and lacks some. Of more than 10,000 clones in the sample, around nine tenths are singletons; the top ten hold 0.75% to 1%. As to time point: cycle 4 day 1 (C4D1), after more than five weeks of nivolumab. Every patient was affected by relapse after autologous stem cell transplantation, while exposure to brentuximab vedotin was not uniform. CD4+ T cells were purified from thawed PBMCs by negative selection. Material: CD4+ T cells from blood, obtained before the fourth cycle of nivolumab. These receptors all come from a human donor with classical Hodgkin lymphoma.

This clone is a singleton in its sample. The chain links TRBV5-1 to TRBJ2-2, with D possibly being TRBD1 (6 bases). The CDR3 consists of 14 residues. Germline V CDR1 and CDR2: SGHRS, YFSETQ. Between the trimmed V and J ends, which lost 2 bases and 6 bases, there was a span of 11 bases. The CDR3 sequence is CASSFRTVSGELFF. The CDR3 coding sequence is TGCGCCAGCAGCTTCCGGACAGTCTCCGGGGAGCTGTTTTTT.

V usage is TRBV2 and J usage is TRBJ2-3; D might be TRBD1 or TRBD2, each matching 6 bases. The CDR3 has 15 residues. The V gene's germline CDR1 is SNHLY and CDR2 FYNNEI. V shed 9 bases and J shed 0 bases, with 16 bases lying between them. The CDR3 DNA reads TGTGCCAGTACGAGGCAGGGGACTAGCACAGATACGCAGTATTTT. As protein: CASTRQGTSTDTQYF.

V usage is TRBV4-1 and J usage is TRBJ2-5, with D perhaps matching TRBD2 (6 bases). CDR3 length equals 17 residues. Germline V gene data show CDR1 as MGHRA and CDR2 as YSYEKL. V gave up 4 bases and J gave up 5 bases, with 23 bases separating them. The CDR3 bases are TGCGCCAGCAGCCGGGGAGTCGGGCTCTTCGCGGGGGAGACCCAGTACTTC. This sequence encodes CASSRGVGLFAGETQYF.

The count of this clone is one. The chain uses TRBV5-1 and TRBJ2-7; 7 bases align to TRBD2. There are 15 residues in the CDR3. Losses at the gene ends were 4 bases for V and 5 bases for J; bases not matched to a gene: 12. CDR1 and CDR2 (germline): SGHRS, YFSETQ. In DNA, the CDR3 is TGCGCCAGCAGCCTACGGCCCCTAGCGGTCGACGAGCAGTACTTC. Its protein is CASSLRPLAVDEQYF.

This rearrangement joins TRBV5-1 to TRBJ2-5; possible D gene TRBD1, 5 bases. Germline V gene sequence: CDR1 SGHRS, CDR2 YFSETQ. The CDR3 spans 16 residues. Trimming cost V 3 bases and J 0 bases, with 15 bases left between them. The CDR3 DNA is TGCGCCAGCAGCTCAGGAAACCCAGGGTACCAAGAGACCCAGTACTTC. As protein: CASSSGNPGYQETQYF.

The chain links TRBV27 to TRBJ1-2, with D unresolved. The CDR3 runs 15 residues. The V gene's germline CDR1 is MNHEY and CDR2 SMNVEV (reference sequence). The V end lost 5 bases, the J end lost 5 bases, and 18 bases lay between the germline ends. The chain's CDR3 is CASSPRIVRGYGYTF. CDR3 DNA sequence: TGTGCCAGCAGTCCTCGGATAGTACGGGGTTATGGCTACACCTTC.

This chain connects TRBV28 to TRBJ2-1, with 11 bases matching TRBD2. The V and J ends lost 7 bases and 11 bases, in that order; junction bases with no gene match: 10. CDR1 and CDR2 (germline): MDHEN, SYDVKM. The CDR3 is 14 amino acids. The CDR3 sequence: CASTGTSGIRQQFF. For the CDR3, the DNA is TGTGCCAGCACTGGGACTAGCGGAATCCGGCAGCAGTTCTTC.

The rearrangement uses TRBV7-9 and TRBJ2-5, with TRBD2 identical over 10 bases. V lost 4 bases to trimming and J lost 0 bases; unmatched junction nucleotides: 2. This CDR3 spans 15 amino acids. Germline V CDR1 and CDR2: SEHNR, FQNEAQ (reference sequence). The CDR3 sequence is CASSSGLADQETQYF. The DNA of the CDR3 is TGTGCCAGCAGCTCCGGACTAGCGGACCAAGAGACCCAGTACTTC.

The chain combines TRBV19 with TRBJ1-2, with D possibly being TRBD1 (5 bases). The V and J ends lost 3 bases and 4 bases respectively, with 21 bases between them. The CDR3 loop spans 17 amino acids. The germline gives CDR1 LNHDA, CDR2 SQIVND (reference sequence). CDR3 residues: CASSIVRAGRTFYGYTF. The DNA for the CDR3 is TGTGCCAGTAGTATCGTGAGGGCAGGGAGAACTTTCTATGGCTACACCTTC. Drawing the rest from reference TRBV19 and TRBJ1-2, the complete variable domain is DGGITQSPKYLFRKEGQNVTLSCEQNLNHDAMYWYRQDPGQGLRLIYYSQIVNDFQKGDIAEGYSVSREKKESFPLTVTSAQKNPTAFYLCASSIVRAGRTFYGYTFGSGTRLTVV.

The chain carries TRBV5-6 and TRBJ2-7, with 7 bases matching TRBD1. With 6 bases clipped from V and 3 bases from J, the junction kept 9 bases outside the gene matches. Germline V CDR1 and CDR2: SGHDT, YYEEEE. The CDR3 sequence is 14 residues long. CDR3 bases: TGTGCCAGCACCCTCGGTCCAGGGGGCTACGAGCAGTACTTC. This gives the protein CASTLGPGGYEQYF.

The chain combines TRBV9 with TRBJ2-5; 8 bases match TRBD1. CDR1 SGDLS and CDR2 YYNGEE come from the germline V gene. V dropped 2 bases and J dropped 4; count of bases not matched to a gene: 4. CDR3 size: 14 residues. CDR3 loop: CASSVDRGGETQYF. CDR3 nucleotides: TGTGCCAGCAGCGTCGACAGGGGCGGAGAGACCCAGTACTTC.

The V call is TRBV9, the J call TRBJ1-2; TRBD1 aligns across 8 bases. V dropped 4 bases and J dropped 10; count of bases not matched to a gene: 18. The germline gives CDR1 SGDLS, CDR2 YYNGEE. The CDR3 covers 16 residues. The CDR3 DNA follows: TGTGCCAGCAGCCCCCAAACCCGGGACAGGTTAATTTCCTACACCTTC. It yields the protein CASSPQTRDRLISYTF.

There are a few counts of this clone. The chain couples TRBV5-1 to TRBJ1-6; 9 bases are a match to TRBD1. Germline V lookup: CDR1 SGHRS, CDR2 YFSETQ. The CDR3 extends over 16 amino acids. V was clipped by 4 bases and J by 7 bases; unmatched bases: 9. CDR3 in DNA: TGCGCCAGCAGCCCACAGGGGGCCGCCCAGAATTCACCCCTCCACTTT. It translates to CASSPQGAAQNSPLHF. Looking up the rest from reference TRBV5-1 and TRBJ1-6 gives the full variable domain: KAGVTQTPRYLIKTRGQQVTLSCSPISGHRSVSWYQQTPGQGLQFLFEYFSETQRNKGNFPGRFSGRQFSNSRSEMNVSTLELGDSALYLCASSPQGAAQNSPLHFGNGTRLTVT.

The CDR3 DNA is TGTGCCAGTAGTAGAGGGGCGGGAAGCTCTGGGGCCAACGTCCTGACTTTC. Residues: CASSRGAGSSGANVLTF. This sequence joins TRBV19 and TRBJ2-6; TRBD2 is a possible D gene (6 bases). The germline CDR1 and CDR2 sequences are LNHDA and SQIVND (reference sequence). The CDR3 loop spans 17 amino acids. The ends were cut back, 4 bases at V and 0 bases at J, with 13 bases in the middle.

CDR3 DNA: TGTGCCAGCAGCTTAACTTTTATAGGGAACGAGCAGTACTTC. Its protein product is CASSLTFIGNEQYF. The chain combines TRBV7-7 with TRBJ2-7; D unclear. The germline CDR1 and CDR2 sequences are SSHAT and FNYEAQ (reference sequence). This CDR3 has 14 amino acids. V was cut by 2 bases and J by 5 bases, with 13 bases left in between.

This chain connects TRBV10-3 to TRBJ2-1; 7 bases are shared with TRBD1. The V and J ends lost 2 bases and 7 bases, in that order; junction bases with no gene match: 8. This CDR3 comprises 15 residues. From germline, CDR1 is ENHRY and CDR2 SYGVKD. The CDR3 loop reads CAISETGTVTNEQFF. DNA of the CDR3: TGTGCCATCAGTGAGACCGGGACAGTGACTAATGAGCAGTTCTTC.

J is TRBJ2-5 and V is TRBV7-7, with 7 nucleotides matching TRBD1. The CDR3 sequence is 14 residues long. The ends lost 1 base at V and 6 bases at J; junction bases unmatched: 5. The germline V gene has CDR1 SSHAT and CDR2 FNYEAQ (reference sequence). The chain's CDR3 is CASSLEGARKTQYF. DNA of the CDR3: TGTGCCAGCAGCTTAGAGGGGGCCCGGAAGACCCAGTACTTC.

This chain connects TRBV6-6 to TRBJ2-7; D not resolved. From germline, CDR1 is MNHNY and CDR2 SVGAGI (reference sequence). V was pared by 6 bases and J by 1 base, with 4 bases between. The CDR3 sequence is 11 residues long. The CDR3 sequence: CASRVSYEQYF. The CDR3 region has the DNA TGTGCCAGCAGGGTGTCCTACGAGCAGTACTTC.

The J gene is TRBJ1-6, the V gene TRBV18; possible D gene TRBD1, 6 bases. The CDR3 totals 15 residues. The V gene lost 6 bases and the J gene lost 7 bases, with 16 bases spanning the gap. Looked up from germline, CDR1 is KGHSH and CDR2 is LQKENI. The CDR3 region has the DNA TGTGCCAGCTCCCTCTCAGGGGCGATAAATTCACCCCTCCACTTT. This sequence encodes CASSLSGAINSPLHF.

The rearrangement joins TRBV7-2 to TRBJ2-5; the D gene is possibly TRBD1 (5 bases). V shed 4 bases and J shed 4 bases, with 10 bases lying between them. This CDR3 has 13 residues. Germline lookup yields CDR1 SGHTA and CDR2 FQGNSA. The CDR3 here is CASSSRVPETQYF. DNA of the CDR3: TGTGCCAGCAGCTCCAGGGTCCCAGAGACCCAGTACTTC.

The CDR3 loop reads CASSPMLGGRSEAFF. In DNA, the CDR3 is TGTGCCAGCAGCCCCATGTTAGGGGGCCGGAGTGAAGCTTTCTTT. The chain combines TRBV9 with TRBJ1-1; 7 bases fit TRBD1. The trim removed 4 bases at V and 7 bases at J, leaving 13 bases unmatched. Germline-derived CDR1 and CDR2 are SGDLS and YYNGEE. The CDR3 covers 15 residues.

The chain links TRBV19 to TRBJ2-3; D unresolved. Germline V CDR1 and CDR2: LNHDA, SQIVND (reference sequence). This CDR3 has 13 amino acids. V was pared by 4 bases and J by 3 bases, with 8 bases between. The CDR3 sequence: CASSNRATDTQYF. DNA of the CDR3: TGTGCCAGTAGTAATAGGGCTACAGATACGCAGTATTTT.

The V and J genes are TRBV19 and TRBJ2-2; TRBD1 is a possible D gene (5 bases). This CDR3 has 17 amino acids. With 3 bases removed from V and 0 bases from J, the gap between germline ends came to 14 bases. Germline V gene data show CDR1 as LNHDA and CDR2 as SQIVND (reference sequence). The CDR3 region has the DNA TGTGCCAGTAGTATTCGTGGTCGGACAACGAACACCGGGGAGCTGTTTTTT. It is translated as CASSIRGRTTNTGELFF.